The 4 T cell receptor beta chains below come from one sample, sequenced in a study of T-cell reconstitution after alpha-beta-depleted transplantation in children. The TCRbeta library was prepared with unique molecular identifiers. TCRdb used MiXCR to reprocess the PCR reads, holding one entry per CDR3 protein. The top ten clones hold about 20% of a sample with 280,000 or so distinct CDR3 sequences, around 10% of them seen once. Sequenced material: peripheral blood, taken 180 days after TCRalphabeta/CD19-depleted stem cell transplant. The source is a male patient between 2 and 9 years old who had a stem cell transplant for chronic granulomatous disease, so the T cells may come from the graft donor.

This clonotype was found many times. The rearrangement links TRBV11-2 to TRBJ1-1; tentative D call: TRBD1 (5 bases). V shed 1 base and J shed 7 bases, with 13 bases lying between them. Germline V lookup: CDR1 SGHAT, CDR2 FQNNGV. The CDR3 consists of 14 residues. The CDR3 sequence is CASSLGWGSGEAFF. CDR3 in DNA: TGTGCCAGCAGCTTAGGGTGGGGCTCGGGTGAAGCTTTCTTT.

In its sample, this clonotype was seen many times. The rearrangement uses TRBV7-9 and TRBJ2-7; unclear D gene. V lost 2 bases and J lost 4, with 12 bases in between. The V gene's germline CDR1 is SEHNR and CDR2 FQNEAQ (reference sequence). There are 14 residues in the CDR3. CDR3 region: CASSLIGEVYEQYF. CDR3 DNA: TGTGCCAGCAGCTTAATTGGCGAAGTGTACGAGCAGTACTTC.

The sample holds many counts of this clonotype. This chain uses TRBV5-1 with TRBJ2-4; 9 nucleotides match TRBD1. From germline, CDR1 is SGHRS and CDR2 YFSETQ. This CDR3 region has 16 residues. Trimming took 5 bases from V and 4 from J; bases not matched to a gene: 10. In DNA, the CDR3 is TGCGCCAGCAGTCCGCCGACAGGGGGGATTAAAAACATTCAGTACTTC. It codes for CASSPPTGGIKNIQYF.

This clonotype was detected many times. This chain links TRBV12-3 or TRBV12-4 with TRBJ1-3; perhaps TRBD1 as D (5 bases). The V gene lost 7 bases and the J gene lost 0 bases, with 19 bases spanning the gap. This CDR3 comprises 17 residues. CDR3 protein: CASKRAGGHHSGNTIYF. Here the CDR3 DNA reads TGTGCCAGCAAACGGGCCGGCGGACATCACTCTGGAAACACCATATATTTT.